The 26 T cell receptor beta chains reported below all come from one sample, sequenced in a study of control samples from healthy donors and cancer patients. The repertoire was sequenced with immunoSEQ multiplex PCR; TCRdb's copy has only in-frame clones and lacks some. There are 120,000 or so clones in the sample; around 87% occur only once, and about 2.7% lies in the top ten. The sequenced sample was blood. The receptors shown here come from a man in his 60s in good health.

The genes are TRBV27 and TRBJ1-2; 8 bases match TRBD1. Per germline, CDR1 MNHEY and CDR2 SMNVEV (reference sequence). The CDR3 totals 13 residues. V shed 7 bases, J shed 8 bases, and the junction held 9 bases outside the gene matches. The CDR3 region is CASKGQGRGGYTF. In DNA form, the CDR3 reads TGTGCCAGCAAAGGACAGGGAAGGGGCGGCTACACCTTC.

The chain carries TRBV30 and TRBJ1-5, with D possibly matching TRBD1 (6 bases). Germline CDR1 GTSNPN, CDR2 SVGIG (reference sequence). This CDR3 region has 13 residues. Between the trimmed V and J ends, which lost 2 bases and 10 bases, there was a span of 15 bases. This CDR3 reads CAWSRGGGTPQHF. Written as DNA, the CDR3 is TGTGCCTGGAGTCGAGGGGGAGGGACTCCCCAGCATTTT.

The chain employs TRBV28 and TRBJ1-5; the match to TRBD1 covers 7 bases. Germline loops: CDR1 MDHEN, CDR2 SYDVKM. The CDR3 consists of 16 residues. The V and J ends lost 6 bases and 0 bases, in that order; junction bases with no gene match: 8. The CDR3 DNA reads TGTGCCAGCAGGCTAGGGGGACAGATTAGCAATCAGCCCCAGCATTTT. Its translation is CASRLGGQISNQPQHF.

V gene TRBV2 combines with J gene TRBJ1-2, with D perhaps matching TRBD1 (6 bases). CDR1 and CDR2 (germline): SNHLY, FYNNEI. The V end was cut by 8 bases, the J end by 2 bases, with 18 bases between. The CDR3 extends over 15 amino acids. The CDR3 spells CASSAPGTPNYGYTF. The CDR3 bases are TGTGCCAGCTCAGCCCCCGGGACACCCAACTATGGCTACACCTTC.

The V call is TRBV5-1, the J call TRBJ2-3; D is unclear. The germline gives CDR1 SGHRS, CDR2 YFSETQ. V lost 4 bases, J lost 3 bases, and 6 bases lay in between. This CDR3 region has 12 residues. The CDR3 protein is CASSMETDTQYF. CDR3 in DNA: TGCGCCAGCAGCATGGAGACAGATACGCAGTATTTT.

The CDR3 region is CASSHRETQYF. The CDR3 nucleotides are TGTGCCAGTAGTCATCGAGAGACCCAGTACTTC. The chain joins TRBV19 to TRBJ2-5; D unresolved. Trimming removed 5 bases at V and 4 bases at J, with 5 bases between. CDR3 length equals 11 residues. Germline CDR1 and CDR2: LNHDA and SQIVND (reference sequence).

V usage is TRBV19 and J usage is TRBJ1-5; 10 nucleotides line up with TRBD1. CDR1 LNHDA and CDR2 SQIVND come from the germline V gene (reference sequence). J was trimmed by 1 base and V by 7 bases; bases with no gene match: 7. The CDR3 length is 16 residues. CDR3 DNA: TGTGCCAGTATTCCTCCGGGACAGGGGAGCAATCAGCCCCAGCATTTT. Translating gives CASIPPGQGSNQPQHF.

V is TRBV30 and J is TRBJ2-3; a possible D gene is TRBD2 (5 bases). Trimming stripped 0 bases from V and 4 bases from J, with 17 bases between. CDR1 GTSNPN and CDR2 SVGIG come from the germline V gene (reference sequence). The CDR3 has 16 amino acids. CDR3 protein: CAWSVRGILRADTQYF. For the CDR3, the DNA is TGTGCCTGGAGTGTACGAGGGATTTTAAGAGCAGATACGCAGTATTTT.

The chain recombines TRBV7-8 with TRBJ2-6; no clear D gene. CDR1 is SGHVS and CDR2 is FQNEAQ in the germline V gene. The CDR3 runs 15 residues. The germline V and J ends were trimmed by 3 bases and 0 bases, with 6 bases remaining between them. The CDR3 here is CASSLMRSGANVLTF. As DNA, the CDR3 is TGTGCCAGCAGCTTGATGCGCTCTGGGGCCAACGTCCTGACTTTC.

The chain is built from TRBV6-6 and TRBJ1-1, with TRBD1 matching over 8 bases. V lost 0 bases, J lost 6 bases, and 3 bases stayed unmatched. The CDR3 extends over 14 amino acids. In germline, CDR1 is MNHNY, CDR2 SVGAGI (reference sequence). The CDR3 sequence is CASSYSGQAPEAFF. The CDR3 region has the DNA TGTGCCAGCAGTTACTCGGGACAGGCCCCTGAAGCTTTCTTT.

With respect to this clone: This sample also contains other DNA sequences that code for the same CDR3. The rearrangement joins TRBV2 to TRBJ1-2; TRBD1 matches 8 bases. The CDR3 loop spans 13 amino acids. Germline V gives CDR1 SNHLY, CDR2 FYNNEI. The trim removed 6 bases at V and 2 bases at J, leaving 2 bases unmatched. The CDR3 protein is CASSRQGNYGYTF. DNA for the CDR3: TGTGCCAGCAGCAGACAGGGGAACTATGGCTACACCTTC.

The V gene is TRBV28, the J gene TRBJ1-2; D is possibly TRBD1 (5 bases). V lost 6 bases, J lost 4 bases, and 24 bases lay in between. CDR3 length: 17 amino acids. Germline assignment: CDR1 MDHEN and CDR2 SYDVKM. CDR3 protein: CASSLLGPDIWGYGYTF. DNA of the CDR3: TGTGCCAGCAGCCTCCTAGGCCCGGACATCTGGGGCTATGGCTACACCTTC.

The CDR3 DNA reads TGCGCCAGCAGCCCCATGGGGACTGGAAACACCATATATTTT. This gives the protein CASSPMGTGNTIYF. The chain employs TRBV5-1 and TRBJ1-3; D not certain. Germline CDR1 reads SGHRS; CDR2 reads YFSETQ. V was cut by 4 bases and J by 2 bases, with 10 bases left in between. CDR3 length: 14 residues.

The chain has TRBV12-3 or TRBV12-4 and TRBJ2-5, with D possibly being TRBD2 (6 bases). The CDR3 consists of 12 residues. Trimming shortened V by 3 bases and J by 4 bases, and 6 bases separated the two germline ends. CDR3 nucleotide sequence: TGTGCCAGCAGTTTTAGCGGAGAGACCCAGTACTTC. Amino acid sequence: CASSFSGETQYF.

This clone was found a few times. The chain has TRBV6-1 and TRBJ1-3; the D is unclear. The germline gives CDR1 MNHNS, CDR2 SASEGT. V was trimmed by 3 bases and J by 0 bases, leaving 6 bases between them. There are 14 residues in the CDR3. The CDR3 here is CASSEVGSGNTIYF. DNA for the CDR3: TGTGCCAGCAGTGAGGTTGGCTCTGGAAACACCATATATTTT.

This clone appeared a few times. The chain joins TRBV6-1 to TRBJ2-2; D not resolved. Trimming stripped 3 bases from V and 5 bases from J, with 7 bases between. The CDR3 is 13 amino acids. CDR1 is MNHNS and CDR2 is SASEGT in the germline V gene. CDR3 bases: TGTGCCAGCAGTGAGGGGTTGACCGGGGAGCTGTTTTTT. Its protein is CASSEGLTGELFF.

The chain employs TRBV29-1 and TRBJ1-1; D is perhaps TRBD1 (6 bases). From germline, CDR1 is SQVTM and CDR2 ANQGSEA. This CDR3 comprises 12 residues. V was shortened by 3 bases and J by 4 bases, with 9 bases between the two germline ends. CDR3 loop: CSVEGTTTEAFF. The CDR3 DNA sequence: TGCAGCGTTGAGGGGACAACCACTGAAGCTTTCTTT.

The V gene is TRBV6-1, the J gene TRBJ2-7; D is tentatively TRBD1 or TRBD2 (5 bases each). There are 14 residues in the CDR3. Trimming shortened V by 2 bases and J by 7 bases, and 15 bases separated the two germline ends. Per germline, CDR1 MNHNS and CDR2 SASEGT. CDR3 nucleotides: TGTGCCAGCAGTGAACTGGGACGTAGGGGTGAGCAGTACTTC. Translating gives CASSELGRRGEQYF.

The chain employs TRBV18 and TRBJ2-2, with 10 bases that match TRBD1. V shed 3 bases and J 5 bases; nucleotides not matched to a gene: 12. The CDR3 is 18 amino acids. Germline CDR1 and CDR2: KGHSH and LQKENI. Here the CDR3 reads CASSPMTSGTGETGELFF. The CDR3, as DNA: TGTGCCAGCTCACCGATGACGTCCGGGACAGGGGAAACCGGGGAGCTGTTTTTT.

The genes are TRBV27 and TRBJ1-2; 10 bases fit TRBD1. The germline V gene encodes CDR1 MNHEY and CDR2 SMNVEV (reference sequence). V gave up 8 bases and J gave up 6 bases; unmatched junction bases: 27. The CDR3 contains 20 residues. CDR3 DNA: TGTGCCAGCCGAGAATCCTTCCCCGGGACTTGGACAGGGGGGTATAATGGCTACACCTTC. Its translation is CASRESFPGTWTGGYNGYTF.

V gene TRBV9 combines with J gene TRBJ2-7; 12 positions agree with TRBD2. After removal of 0 bases from V and 0 bases from J, the junction contained 7 bases not matched to a gene. CDR1 SGDLS and CDR2 YYNGEE come from the germline V gene. This CDR3 region has 18 residues. The CDR3 DNA is TGTGCCAGCAGCGTAGACGGACTAGCGGGGCTAAGCTCCTACGAGCAGTACTTC. Translation: CASSVDGLAGLSSYEQYF.

V gene TRBV10-3 combines with J gene TRBJ2-1, with D perhaps matching TRBD1 (6 bases). Germline V gene sequence: CDR1 ENHRY, CDR2 SYGVKD. The length of the CDR3 is 14 residues. V gave up 4 bases and J gave up 9 bases, with 16 bases separating them. CDR3 DNA sequence: TGTGCCATCAGTGGGACCCTCAGAGGGGGTGAGCAGTTCTTC. Protein sequence: CAISGTLRGGEQFF.

The V gene is TRBV7-9, the J gene TRBJ1-4; 8 bases are shared with TRBD1. CDR3 length: 14 amino acids. Per the germline V gene, CDR1 is SEHNR and CDR2 is FQNEAQ (reference sequence). With V trimmed by 5 bases and J by 7 bases, 6 bases remained unmatched. The CDR3 sequence is CASSETGGIEKLFF. For the CDR3, the DNA is TGTGCCAGCAGCGAAACAGGGGGGATTGAAAAACTGTTTTTT.

The chain links TRBV7-2 to TRBJ1-4, with D possibly being TRBD1 (5 bases). The length of the CDR3 is 16 residues. V gave up 1 base and J gave up 4 bases, with 13 bases separating them. Germline CDR1 reads SGHTA; CDR2 reads FQGNSA. The DNA of the CDR3 is TGTGCCAGCAGCTTAGAGAGCACAGGACTTAATGAAAAACTGTTTTTT. Protein: CASSLESTGLNEKLFF. Variable domain in full (rest from reference TRBV7-2 and TRBJ1-4): GAGVSQSPSNKVTEKGKDVELRCDPISGHTALYWYRQSLGQGLEFLIYFQGNSAPDKSGLPSDRFSAERTGGSVSTLTIQRTQQEDSAVYLCASSLESTGLNEKLFFGSGTQLSVL.

As to this clone: Other DNA variants within this sample encode the same CDR3. The chain joins TRBV5-1 to TRBJ1-1; D uncertain. From germline, CDR1 is SGHRS and CDR2 YFSETQ. V lost 0 bases, J lost 2 bases, and 8 bases lay in between. The CDR3 has 14 residues. The CDR3 loop reads CASSLDSENTEAFF. CDR3 in DNA: TGCGCCAGCAGCTTGGACAGCGAAAACACTGAAGCTTTCTTT.

The CDR3 is CASSLSRGLSSYNEQFF. Written as DNA, the CDR3 is TGTGCCAGCAGCTTATCCCGGGGGCTTTCATCCTACAATGAGCAGTTCTTC. The chain recombines TRBV7-9 with TRBJ2-1; D is perhaps TRBD1 or TRBD2 (6 bases each). V dropped 2 bases and J dropped 1 base, with 15 bases sitting between them. The germline CDR1 and CDR2 sequences are SEHNR and FQNEAQ (reference sequence). The CDR3 sequence is 17 residues long.